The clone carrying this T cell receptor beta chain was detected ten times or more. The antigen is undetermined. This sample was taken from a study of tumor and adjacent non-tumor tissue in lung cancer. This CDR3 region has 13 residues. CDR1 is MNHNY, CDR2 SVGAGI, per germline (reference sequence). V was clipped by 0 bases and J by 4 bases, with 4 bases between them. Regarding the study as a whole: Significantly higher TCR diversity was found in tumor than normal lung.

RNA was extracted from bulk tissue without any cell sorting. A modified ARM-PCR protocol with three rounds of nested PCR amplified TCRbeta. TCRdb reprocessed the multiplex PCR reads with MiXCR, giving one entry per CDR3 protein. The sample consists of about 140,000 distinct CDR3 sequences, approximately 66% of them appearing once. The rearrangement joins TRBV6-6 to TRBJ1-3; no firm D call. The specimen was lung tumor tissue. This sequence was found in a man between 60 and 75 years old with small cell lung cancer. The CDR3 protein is CASSYSEGNTIYF. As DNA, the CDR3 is TGTGCCAGCAGTTACTCTGAGGGAAACACCATATATTTT.